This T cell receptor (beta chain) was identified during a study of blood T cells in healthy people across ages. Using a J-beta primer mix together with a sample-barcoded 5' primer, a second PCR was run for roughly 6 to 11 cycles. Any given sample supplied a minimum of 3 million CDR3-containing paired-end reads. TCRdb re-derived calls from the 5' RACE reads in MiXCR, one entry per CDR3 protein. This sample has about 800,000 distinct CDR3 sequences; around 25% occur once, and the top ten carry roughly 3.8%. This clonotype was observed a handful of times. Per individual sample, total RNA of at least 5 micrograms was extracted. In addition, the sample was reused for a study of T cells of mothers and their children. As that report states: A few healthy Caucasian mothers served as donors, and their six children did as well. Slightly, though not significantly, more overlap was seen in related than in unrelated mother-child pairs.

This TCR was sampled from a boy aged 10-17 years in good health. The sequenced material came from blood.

In nucleotides, the CDR3 is TGTGCCACCAGTCACAGGGGGACCGGGGAGCTGTTTTTT. Translating gives CATSHRGTGELFF. J is TRBJ2-2 and V is TRBV24-1; 8 bases are shared with TRBD1. Looked up from germline, CDR1 is KGHDR and CDR2 is SFDVKD. Germline trimming cut 6 bases from V and 5 bases from J; bases unmatched to any gene: 1. The CDR3 has 13 amino acids.